These 13 T cell receptor beta chains were all obtained from the same sample, sequenced in a study of PD-1 blockade in classical Hodgkin lymphoma. Time point: cycle 4 day 1 (C4D1), after 5 to 7 weeks of nivolumab. Brentuximab vedotin exposure varied, and every patient relapsed after autologous stem cell transplantation. Purified CD4+ T cells were obtained from thawed PBMCs through magnetic negative selection. The protocol was immunoSEQ multiplex PCR, while the TCRdb copy is restricted to in-frame clones and leaves out a portion. The sample holds around 30,000 clones, about 82% seen once. The source was CD4+ T cells from blood, collected before the fourth cycle of nivolumab. These receptors all come from a human donor with classical Hodgkin lymphoma.

J is TRBJ1-2 and V is TRBV5-1; 11 positions agree with TRBD1. Germline-derived CDR1 and CDR2 are SGHRS and YFSETQ. The V gene end was trimmed by 3 bases and the J gene end by 7 bases; junction bases not matched to a gene: 8. The CDR3 is made up of 15 amino acids. As DNA, the CDR3 is TGCGCCAGCAGCTCACGGACAGGGGGCTCTTCTGGCTACACCTTC. Amino acid sequence: CASSSRTGGSSGYTF.

This clone turned up a few times. The chain uses TRBV28 and TRBJ1-4; tentatively, D is TRBD1 (6 bases). Germline-derived CDR1 and CDR2 are MDHEN and SYDVKM. V was trimmed by 2 bases and J by 12 bases, leaving 16 bases between them. This CDR3 is 14 amino acids long. The DNA for the CDR3 is TGTGCCAGCAGTTTAGCAGGGGTGCCCTCGGAACTGTTTTTT. This translates into CASSLAGVPSELFF. The full variable domain, its missing parts supplied by reference TRBV28 and TRBJ1-4, is DVKVTQSSRYLVKRTGEKVFLECVQDMDHENMFWYRQDPGLGLRLIYFSYDVKMKEKGDIPEGYSVSREKKERFSLILESASTNQTSMYLCASSLAGVPSELFFGSGTQLSVL.

This clone occurred once. This chain uses TRBV6-6 with TRBJ1-1; perhaps TRBD1 as D (5 bases). The germline gives CDR1 MNHNY, CDR2 SVGAGI (reference sequence). V dropped 6 bases and J dropped 4 bases, with 15 bases sitting between them. CDR3 length equals 14 residues. CDR3 DNA sequence: TGTGCCAGCAGCAGGGAGGGTGGTGGCACTGAAGCTTTCTTT. This codes for CASSREGGGTEAFF.

The CDR3 is CASSRQRYEQYF. The DNA of the CDR3 is TGTGCCAGCAGTCGACAACGATACGAGCAGTACTTC. This sequence joins TRBV6-1 and TRBJ2-7, with D uncertain. CDR1 and CDR2 (germline): MNHNS, SASEGT. The CDR3 has 12 residues. V was pared by 5 bases and J by 4 bases, with 9 bases between.

V is TRBV2 and J is TRBJ2-5; 8 bases are a match to TRBD2. The CDR3 spans 15 residues. Trimming at V came to 8 bases and at J to 4 bases, leaving 12 bases not matched to a gene. From germline, CDR1 is SNHLY and CDR2 FYNNEI. CDR3 residues: CASPEFGTRGETQYF. The CDR3 DNA follows: TGTGCCAGCCCCGAGTTTGGGACTAGAGGAGAGACCCAGTACTTC.

In this sample, this clone turned up a few times. The chain carries TRBV7-8 and TRBJ1-5; 7 bases are a match to TRBD1. V shed 1 base, J shed 6 bases, and the junction held 6 bases outside the gene matches. Germline loops: CDR1 SGHVS, CDR2 FQNEAQ. The CDR3 loop spans 15 amino acids. The CDR3 reads CASSLGAGGLQPQHF. Here the CDR3 DNA reads TGTGCCAGCAGCTTAGGGGCAGGGGGACTTCAGCCCCAGCATTTT.

This clone turned up a few times. An end of the junction does not agree with germline; a read error may underlie this. The genes are TRBV18 and TRBJ1-4; a weak D match, TRBD1 (5 bases). The CDR3 is 16 residues long. The germline V gene has CDR1 KGHSH and CDR2 LQKENI. CDR3 amino acids: CASSPQPRATNEKLFF. The DNA for the CDR3 is TGTGCCAGCTCTCCACAGCCCAGGGCAACTAATGAAAAACTGTTTTTT.

V usage is TRBV19 and J usage is TRBJ2-1; D tentatively reads TRBD1 or TRBD2 (5 bases each). The ends were cut back, 3 bases at V and 7 bases at J, with 7 bases in the middle. This CDR3 is 12 amino acids long. Per germline, CDR1 LNHDA and CDR2 SQIVND (reference sequence). CDR3 loop: CASSMGVNEQFF. Written as DNA, the CDR3 is TGTGCCAGTAGTATGGGGGTAAATGAGCAGTTCTTC.

This sequence joins TRBV6-5 and TRBJ2-2; 8 nucleotides align to TRBD2. The V gene end was trimmed by 8 bases and the J gene end by 1 base; junction bases not matched to a gene: 6. The CDR3 has 15 residues. Looked up from germline, CDR1 is MNHEY and CDR2 is SVGAGI. CDR3 in amino acids: CASAPGGLNTGELFF. CDR3 coding DNA: TGTGCCAGCGCCCCGGGGGGGTTGAACACCGGGGAGCTGTTTTTT.

This chain joins TRBV7-8 and TRBJ2-7; 10 bases agree with TRBD1. The CDR3 sequence is 17 residues long. V was clipped by 1 base and J by 6 bases; unmatched bases: 12. Looked up from germline, CDR1 is SGHVS and CDR2 is FQNEAQ. This chain's CDR3 is CASSLVQGQGRTGEQYF. CDR3 in DNA: TGTGCCAGCAGCTTAGTACAGGGACAGGGGCGGACCGGCGAGCAGTACTTC.

V usage is TRBV7-2 and J usage is TRBJ1-5, with D perhaps TRBD1 (5 bases). V lost 0 bases and J lost 7, with 13 bases in between. This CDR3 contains 15 residues. Germline loops: CDR1 SGHTA, CDR2 FQGNSA. The CDR3 here is CASSLALGTYQPQHF. CDR3 bases: TGTGCCAGCAGCTTAGCCCTCGGGACGTACCAGCCCCAGCATTTT.

The CDR3 loop reads CAWTGGNQPQHF. Written as DNA, the CDR3 is TGTGCCTGGACAGGGGGCAATCAGCCCCAGCATTTT. V gene TRBV30 combines with J gene TRBJ1-5, with D possibly matching TRBD1 (6 bases). This CDR3 has 12 residues. V shed 4 bases and J shed 2 bases, with 6 bases lying between them. Per germline, CDR1 GTSNPN and CDR2 SVGIG (reference sequence).

This rearrangement joins TRBV5-1 to TRBJ2-7; 7 bases align to TRBD1. J gave up 2 bases and V 6 bases, and 11 bases lay outside the gene matches. Looked up from germline, CDR1 is SGHRS and CDR2 is YFSETQ. The length of the CDR3 is 15 residues. CDR3 sequence reads: CASKRRTGLTYEQYF. In nucleotides, the CDR3 is TGCGCCAGCAAGCGCCGGACAGGCCTTACCTACGAGCAGTACTTC.